Presented here are 28 T cell receptor beta chains from one specimen sequenced in a study of monozygotic twins with cystic fibrosis. Sequenced by immunoSEQ multiplex PCR; TCRdb stores in-frame clones only, minus some. The table has just under 20,000 clones, more than 80% seen once. Material for sequencing was blood. The source is a girl aged 2 to 10 with cystic fibrosis.

This sequence joins TRBV6-1 and TRBJ2-5; a possible D gene is TRBD1 (6 bases). The germline CDR1 and CDR2 sequences are MNHNS and SASEGT. The CDR3 covers 15 residues. The V end was cut by 5 bases, the J end by 6 bases, with 19 bases between. CDR3 protein: CASSTGTGSRKTQYF. Here the CDR3 DNA reads TGTGCCAGCAGTACAGGAACAGGGTCACGGAAGACCCAGTACTTC.

The chain combines TRBV6-6 with TRBJ1-6, with 7 bases aligning to TRBD1. The CDR3 contains 15 residues. Germline V CDR1 and CDR2: MNHNY, SVGAGI (reference sequence). V lost 2 bases, J lost 6 bases, and 4 bases stayed unmatched. The CDR3 here is CASSYAQGPNSPLHF. CDR3 coding DNA: TGTGCCAGCAGTTACGCACAGGGGCCTAATTCACCCCTCCACTTT.

The chain is built from TRBV7-2 and TRBJ1-3; no reliable D call. Trimming shortened V by 5 bases and J by 0 bases, and 11 bases separated the two germline ends. The V gene's germline CDR1 is SGHTA and CDR2 FQGNSA. The CDR3 covers 15 residues. The CDR3 loop is CASSALVLSGNTIYF. For the CDR3, the DNA is TGTGCCAGCAGCGCGTTGGTGCTCTCTGGAAACACCATATATTTT. The complete variable domain, with remaining parts taken from reference TRBV7-2 and TRBJ1-3, reads GAGVSQSPSNKVTEKGKDVELRCDPISGHTALYWYRQSLGQGLEFLIYFQGNSAPDKSGLPSDRFSAERTGGSVSTLTIQRTQQEDSAVYLCASSALVLSGNTIYFGEGSWLTVV.

This clone was detected once. This chain uses TRBV4-1 with TRBJ2-5; 11 nucleotides agree with TRBD2. With 4 bases clipped from V and 3 bases from J, the junction kept 7 bases outside the gene matches. Germline V lookup: CDR1 MGHRA, CDR2 YSYEKL. The CDR3 has 16 amino acids. The CDR3 region is CASSRPILAGEETQYF. Written as DNA, the CDR3 is TGCGCCAGCAGCCGACCGATACTAGCGGGAGAAGAGACCCAGTACTTC.

The V and J genes are TRBV7-2 and TRBJ1-1, with 7 bases lining up with TRBD1. J lost 4 bases, V lost 4 bases, and 9 bases had no gene match. Germline V gives CDR1 SGHTA, CDR2 FQGNSA. The CDR3 loop spans 15 amino acids. The CDR3 DNA is TGTGCCAGCAGCTCCTGGCAGGGGGGTCTCACTGAAGCTTTCTTT. It yields the protein CASSSWQGGLTEAFF.

The chain couples TRBV30 to TRBJ1-5; 8 nucleotides align to TRBD1. With V trimmed by 2 bases and J by 4 bases, 4 bases remained unmatched. Germline V gives CDR1 GTSNPN, CDR2 SVGIG (reference sequence). This CDR3 is 14 amino acids long. CDR3 sequence (DNA): TGTGCCTGGAGTTTAGGACAGGGAAATCAGCCCCAGCATTTT. Translation gives CAWSLGQGNQPQHF.

The chain links TRBV4-3 to TRBJ2-3; 8 bases agree with TRBD1. The germline CDR1 and CDR2 sequences are LGHNA and YSLEER. V lost 3 bases, J lost 6 bases, and 8 bases stayed unmatched. There are 15 residues in the CDR3. The chain's CDR3 is CASSHLSDRGDTQYF. The CDR3 DNA reads as TGCGCCAGCAGCCATTTATCCGACAGGGGCGATACGCAGTATTTT.

This clone showed up just once. The genes are TRBV6-6 and TRBJ2-3; 12 bases map to TRBD2. This CDR3 is built from 16 residues. Germline V gene sequence: CDR1 MNHNY, CDR2 SVGAGI (reference sequence). V dropped 6 bases and J dropped 5; count of bases not matched to a gene: 9. The CDR3 nucleotides are TGTGCCAGCAGATTACTAGCGGGGGGAGTGGAAGATACGCAGTATTTT. As protein: CASRLLAGGVEDTQYF.

This sequence joins TRBV5-5 and TRBJ1-1; a possible D gene is TRBD1 (6 bases). Germline-derived CDR1 and CDR2 are SGHKS and YYEKEE (reference sequence). Deletions cut 0 bases from V and 5 bases from J, with 17 bases between. This CDR3 has 16 amino acids. The CDR3 reads CASSLGYPGQGTEAFF. The DNA of the CDR3 is TGTGCCAGCAGCTTGGGGTATCCGGGGCAGGGGACTGAAGCTTTCTTT. The variable domain in full, with the rest retrieved from reference TRBV5-5 and TRBJ1-1, is DAGVTQSPTHLIKTRGQQVTLRCSPISGHKSVSWYQQVLGQGPQFIFQYYEKEERGRGNFPDRFSARQFPNYSSELNVNALLLGDSALYLCASSLGYPGQGTEAFFGQGTRLTVV.

The rearrangement links TRBV7-2 to TRBJ1-1; D is perhaps TRBD1 (5 bases). Trimming shortened V by 3 bases and J by 0 bases, and 11 bases separated the two germline ends. The CDR3 extends over 15 amino acids. The germline CDR1 and CDR2 sequences are SGHTA and FQGNSA. Written as DNA, the CDR3 is TGTGCCAGCAGCTTGGGACGGTTCATGAACACTGAAGCTTTCTTT. It encodes CASSLGRFMNTEAFF.

The chain is built from TRBV6-4 and TRBJ1-1; D may be TRBD1 (5 bases). Deletions cut 4 bases from V and 1 base from J, with 13 bases between. The CDR3 spans 15 residues. Germline V gene data show CDR1 as MRHNA and CDR2 as SNTAGT. CDR3 in amino acids: CASSVRPGRNTEAFF. The DNA for the CDR3 is TGTGCCAGCAGTGTGAGGCCGGGACGGAACACTGAAGCTTTCTTT.

This clone has only one observation. The chain uses TRBV18 and TRBJ2-5; D might be TRBD2 (5 bases). Germline CDR1 is KGHSH and CDR2 is LQKENI. The V gene lost 2 bases and the J gene lost 5 bases, with 9 bases spanning the gap. This CDR3 has 13 amino acids. CDR3 in amino acids: CASSPGLAETQYF. The CDR3 DNA follows: TGTGCCAGCTCACCAGGGTTAGCGGAGACCCAGTACTTC.

CDR3 region: CSARGETQYF. DNA for the CDR3: TGCAGTGCTAGAGGGGAGACCCAGTACTTC. V gene TRBV20-1 combines with J gene TRBJ2-5; D remains unclear. The germline CDR1 and CDR2 sequences are DFQATT and SNEGSKA (reference sequence). Between the trimmed V and J ends, which lost 1 base and 5 bases, there was a span of 2 bases. The CDR3 extends over 10 amino acids.

The chain uses TRBV6-1 and TRBJ2-2, with D uncertain. CDR1 is MNHNS, CDR2 SASEGT, per germline. The CDR3 covers 14 residues. The V end was cut by 10 bases, the J end by 0 bases, with 12 bases between. The CDR3 reads CATRTGPNTGELFF. The CDR3 coding sequence is TGTGCCACCCGGACCGGGCCGAACACCGGGGAGCTGTTTTTT.

The chain couples TRBV2 to TRBJ1-1, with TRBD1 as a possible D gene (5 bases). Trimming took off 6 bases at V and 2 bases at J, with 10 bases between the two ends. This CDR3 is built from 13 residues. Germline V gene sequence: CDR1 SNHLY, CDR2 FYNNEI. This CDR3 reads CASRPTGNTEAFF. The DNA for the CDR3 is TGTGCCAGCAGACCTACAGGTAACACTGAAGCTTTCTTT.

The rearrangement uses TRBV9 and TRBJ1-1; TRBD1 might be the D (5 bases). Trimming left V 5 bases short and J 3 bases short, with 14 bases between. This CDR3 is 14 amino acids long. In germline, CDR1 is SGDLS, CDR2 YYNGEE. The CDR3 loop is CASRRGALDTEAFF. CDR3 DNA sequence: TGTGCCAGCAGGCGAGGGGCGTTGGACACTGAAGCTTTCTTT.

The count of this clone is one. This chain uses TRBV5-8 with TRBJ1-1; D possibly corresponds to TRBD1 (6 bases). CDR1 and CDR2 from the germline V gene are SGHTS and YDEGEE. With 1 base removed from V and 9 bases from J, the gap between germline ends came to 19 bases. The CDR3 runs 15 residues. The CDR3 spells CASSLNRVQGGKAFF. The CDR3, as DNA: TGTGCCAGCAGCTTGAACCGAGTTCAAGGGGGGAAAGCTTTCTTT.

This clone came up once. V and J are TRBV9 and TRBJ2-3; 7 bases are a match to TRBD2. The CDR3 is made up of 15 amino acids. Germline CDR1 SGDLS, CDR2 YYNGEE. The ends lost 0 bases at V and 2 bases at J; junction bases unmatched: 3. CDR3 nucleotides: TGTGCCAGCAGCGTAGGGGACTACTTCACAGATACGCAGTATTTT. Its translation is CASSVGDYFTDTQYF.

This sequence joins TRBV4-1 and TRBJ1-2, with 7 bases that match TRBD1. Germline V gives CDR1 MGHRA, CDR2 YSYEKL. The CDR3 is 16 amino acids. The trim removed 2 bases at V and 3 bases at J, leaving 9 bases unmatched. The DNA of the CDR3 is TGCGCCAGCAGCCAAATCGACAGGGAACCCTACTATGGCTACACCTTC. It is translated as CASSQIDREPYYGYTF.

J is TRBJ2-1 and V is TRBV9, with D unresolved. CDR1 and CDR2 from the germline V gene are SGDLS and YYNGEE. Deletions cut 2 bases from V and 5 bases from J, with 8 bases between. The CDR3 is 13 residues long. The CDR3 protein is CASSVDINNEQFF. Here the CDR3 DNA reads TGTGCCAGCAGCGTCGACATAAACAATGAGCAGTTCTTC.

The rearrangement joins TRBV7-2 to TRBJ2-1; 7 positions agree with TRBD1. CDR1 is SGHTA, CDR2 FQGNSA, per germline. Trimming at V came to 3 bases and at J to 9 bases, leaving 5 bases not matched to a gene. This CDR3 has 13 amino acids. This chain's CDR3 is CASSLGTAREQFF. CDR3 DNA sequence: TGTGCCAGCAGCTTGGGGACAGCCCGTGAGCAGTTCTTC.

The rearrangement joins TRBV11-1 to TRBJ2-7, with 9 bases that match TRBD2. CDR3 length: 15 residues. Germline V gene sequence: CDR1 SGHAT, CDR2 FQDESV (reference sequence). Germline trimming cut 11 bases from V and 2 bases from J; bases unmatched to any gene: 13. The CDR3 nucleotides are TGTGCCTCTTCAATTAGCGGGAGAACGGCCTACGAGCAGTACTTC. Translation: CASSISGRTAYEQYF.

The V gene is TRBV27, the J gene TRBJ2-5; 7 bases line up with TRBD1. Germline lookup yields CDR1 MNHEY and CDR2 SMNVEV (reference sequence). The CDR3 length is 14 residues. Unmatched junction bases numbered 13, after V lost 8 bases and J lost 7 bases. This chain's CDR3 is CASAIQGREGTQYF. CDR3 in DNA: TGTGCCAGCGCAATACAGGGGAGAGAGGGGACCCAGTACTTC.

The chain uses TRBV7-8 and TRBJ2-2; no reliable D call. CDR1 SGHVS and CDR2 FQNEAQ come from the germline V gene. The CDR3 sequence is 15 residues long. Trimming took off 1 base at V and 4 bases at J, with 10 bases between the two ends. CDR3 residues: CASSLGHLGTGELFF. In DNA form, the CDR3 reads TGTGCCAGCAGCTTAGGACATCTCGGCACCGGGGAGCTGTTTTTT.

The chain uses TRBV29-1 and TRBJ1-2, with a possible D match to TRBD1 (6 bases). This CDR3 comprises 12 residues. Germline lookup yields CDR1 SQVTM and CDR2 ANQGSEA. Trimming took off 7 bases at V and 2 bases at J, with 11 bases between the two ends. CDR3 nucleotide sequence: TGCAGCGCTGGGGACAAAAACTATGGCTACACCTTC. Translating it yields CSAGDKNYGYTF.

J is TRBJ2-3 and V is TRBV28, with 9 positions matching TRBD2. The germline V gene has CDR1 MDHEN and CDR2 SYDVKM. This CDR3 spans 17 amino acids. V was clipped by 4 bases and J by 0 bases; unmatched bases: 8. In nucleotides, the CDR3 is TGTGCCAGCAGTTCGTCACTAGCGGGCTCTAGCACAGATACGCAGTATTTT. This encodes CASSSSLAGSSTDTQYF.

The chain employs TRBV29-1 and TRBJ1-1; maybe TRBD1 (5 bases). CDR1 and CDR2 (germline): SQVTM, ANQGSEA. The length of the CDR3 is 16 residues. V was cut by 5 bases and J by 7 bases, with 26 bases left in between. The CDR3 bases are TGCAGCGTTTCTCGAATCCGGGACGCGAGCTTATATGAAGCTTTCTTT. Amino acid sequence: CSVSRIRDASLYEAFF. The whole variable domain, remainder taken from reference TRBV29-1 and TRBJ1-1, is SAVISQKPSRDICQRGTSLTIQCQVDSQVTMMFWYRQQPGQSLTLIATANQGSEATYESGFVIDKFPISRPNLTFSTLTVSNMSPEDSSIYLCSVSRIRDASLYEAFFGQGTRLTVV.

The rearrangement links TRBV9 to TRBJ2-7; 11 bases align to TRBD2. The length of the CDR3 is 17 residues. In germline, CDR1 is SGDLS, CDR2 YYNGEE. The V segment lost 0 bases and the J segment 1 base; nucleotides outside the gene matches: 6. CDR3 amino acids: CASSVGGGTSGSYEQYF. The CDR3 DNA is TGTGCCAGCAGCGTAGGAGGGGGGACTAGCGGATCCTACGAGCAGTACTTC.